This TCR beta chain emerged from a study of long-term antiretroviral therapy in people with HIV. The V gene end was trimmed by 4 bases and the J gene end by 3 bases; junction bases not matched to a gene: 4. The CDR3 consists of 14 residues. The germline gives CDR1 SGHNT, CDR2 YYREEE (reference sequence). Version v3.0 of the immunoSEQ assay ran at survey level. Clones were sequenced by immunoSEQ multiplex PCR, and TCRdb holds only the in-frame ones, with some missing. This sample has 38,000 or so clones; 65% to 90% occur once, and the top ten carry roughly 5%. V gene TRBV5-4 combines with J gene TRBJ2-7, with 10 bases aligning to TRBD1. Sequences were derived from unsorted PBMCs, sampled 1.5 years after starting antiretroviral therapy. This clonotype was sampled from a young man with HIV. CDR3 sequence reads: CASSPGQGRYEQYF. The CDR3 region has the DNA TGTGCCAGCAGCCCGGGACAGGGGCGCTACGAGCAGTACTTC. The full variable domain, in which reference TRBV5-4 and TRBJ2-7 provide the parts outside the CDR3, is ETGVTQSPTHLIKTRGQQVTLRCSSQSGHNTVSWYQQALGQGPQFIFQYYREEENGRGNFPPRFSGLQFPNYSSELNVNALELDDSALYLCASSPGQGRYEQYFGPGTRLTVT.